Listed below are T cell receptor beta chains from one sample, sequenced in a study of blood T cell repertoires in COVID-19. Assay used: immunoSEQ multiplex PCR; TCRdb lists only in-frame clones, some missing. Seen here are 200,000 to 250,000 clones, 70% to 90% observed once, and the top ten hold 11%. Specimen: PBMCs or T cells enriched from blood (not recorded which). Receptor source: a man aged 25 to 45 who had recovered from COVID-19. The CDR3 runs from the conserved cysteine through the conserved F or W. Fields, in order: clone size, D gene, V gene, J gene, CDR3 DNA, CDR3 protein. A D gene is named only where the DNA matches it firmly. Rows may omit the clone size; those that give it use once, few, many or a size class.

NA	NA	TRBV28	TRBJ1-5	TGTGCCAGCAGTTTATGGGGCCGGGGAAATCAGCCCCAGCATTTT	CASSLWGRGNQPQHF
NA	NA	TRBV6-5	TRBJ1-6	TGTGCCAGCAGTCTGTTTTATAATTCACCCCTCCACTTT	CASSLFYNSPLHF
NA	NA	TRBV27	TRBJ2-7	TGTGCCAGCATGGGTGTACAGGGTTCCTACGAGCAGTACTTC	CASMGVQGSYEQYF
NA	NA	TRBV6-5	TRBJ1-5	TGTGCCAGCAGCCGCACAGGCCAAAATCAGCCCCAGCATTTT	CASSRTGQNQPQHF
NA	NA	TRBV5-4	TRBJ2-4	TGTGCCAGCAGCCAGGCAGGGGCTGATAACATTCAGTACTTC	CASSQAGADNIQYF
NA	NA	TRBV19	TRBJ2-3	TGTGCCAGTATGAGGGCCGAGGGGGCAGATACGCAGTATTTT	CASMRAEGADTQYF
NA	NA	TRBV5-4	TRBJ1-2	TGTGCCAGCAAGTCTCCAGGAATTGCCTATGGCTACACCTTC	CASKSPGIAYGYTF
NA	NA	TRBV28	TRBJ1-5	TGTGCCAGCACCCCGTTGTATTTTGGTGGGGGCCCCGAGCCCCAGCATTTT	CASTPLYFGGGPEPQHF
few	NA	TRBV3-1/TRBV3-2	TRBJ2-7	TGTGCCAGCAGCCAAGAAATCGGCTCCTACGAGCAGTACTTC	CASSQEIGSYEQYF
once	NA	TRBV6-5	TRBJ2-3	TGTGCCAGCAGTCCTGGTGCTTCCGTAGCCCATACGCAGTATTTT	CASSPGASVAHTQYF
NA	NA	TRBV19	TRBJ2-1	TGTGCCAGTAGTATGCCCAGGGAAGTCCGGAATGAGCAGTTCTTC	CASSMPREVRNEQFF
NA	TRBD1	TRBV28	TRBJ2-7	TGTGCCAGCAGCGGTGACAGGGGGAGGCCCTACGAGCAGTACTTC	CASSGDRGRPYEQYF
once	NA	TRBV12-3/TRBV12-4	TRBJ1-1	TGTGCCAGCAGTTTATATTCAGGGTCTGAAGCTTTCTTT	CASSLYSGSEAFF
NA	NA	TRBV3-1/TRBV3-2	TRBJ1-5	TGTGCCAGCAGCCAAGACTCGGATCAGCCCCAGCATTTT	CASSQDSDQPQHF
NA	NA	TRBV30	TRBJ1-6	TGTGCCTGGAGTGTAGGCGGGGCCGGAAATTCACCCCTCCACTTT	CAWSVGGAGNSPLHF
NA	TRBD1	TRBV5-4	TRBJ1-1	TGTGCCAGCAGCTTGCCATCCAGGGGGATGATGAACACTGAAGCTTTCTTT	CASSLPSRGMMNTEAFF
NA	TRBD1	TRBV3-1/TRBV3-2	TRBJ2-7	TGTGCCAGCAGCCCTGACCGGGGGACAGGGCGTTACGAGCAGTACTTC	CASSPDRGTGRYEQYF
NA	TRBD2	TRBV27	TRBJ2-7	TGTGCCAGCAGTTTAGAGGCGGGGGGTACTTACGAGCAGTACTTC	CASSLEAGGTYEQYF
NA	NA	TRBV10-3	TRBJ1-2	TGTGCCATCAGTGATAACAGATTCAGCTATGGCTACACCTTC	CAISDNRFSYGYTF
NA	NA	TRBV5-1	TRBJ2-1	TGCGCCAGCAGCTTGGGAAGTGGGAGCTCCTACAATGAGCAGTTCTTC	CASSLGSGSSYNEQFF
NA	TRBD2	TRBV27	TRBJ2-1	TGTGCCAGCAGTTTCGGCGGGGGGGCAGGGAATGAGCAGTTCTTC	CASSFGGGAGNEQFF
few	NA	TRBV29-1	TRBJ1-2	TGCAGCGTTGTGACAGCTAACTATGGCTACACCTTC	CSVVTANYGYTF
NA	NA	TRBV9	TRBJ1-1	TGTGCCAGCAGCGCAGTGGTAGCGAACACTGAAGCTTTCTTT	CASSAVVANTEAFF
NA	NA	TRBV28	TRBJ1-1	TGTGCCAGCAGCCGGCAGGTGAACACTGAAGCTTTCTTT	CASSRQVNTEAFF
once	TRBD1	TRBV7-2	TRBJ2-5	TGTGCCAGCAGCTTAGCGGACAGGGGATCAGAGACCCAGTACTTC	CASSLADRGSETQYF
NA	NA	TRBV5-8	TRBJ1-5	TGTGCCAGCATTCCATCCTATACCGTTGTTCAGCCCCAGCATTTT	CASIPSYTVVQPQHF
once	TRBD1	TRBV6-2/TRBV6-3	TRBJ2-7	TGTGCCAGCAGTTATGAGGGGGCTTACTACGAGCAGTACTTC	CASSYEGAYYEQYF
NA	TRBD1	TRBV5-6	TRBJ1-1	TGTGCCAGCAGCTTGTTTACGGACAGGGGGCTTACTGAAGCTTTCTTT	CASSLFTDRGLTEAFF
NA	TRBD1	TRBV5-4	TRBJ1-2	TGTGCCAGCAGCTTTTACAGGGGGGAGAACACCTTC	CASSFYRGENTF
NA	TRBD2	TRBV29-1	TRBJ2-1	TGCAGCGCCGGGACTAGCGGCCCCAATGAGCAGTTCTTC	CSAGTSGPNEQFF
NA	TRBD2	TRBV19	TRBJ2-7	TGTGCCAGTAGTATAGGTGCTAGCGGGAGCGTACACGAGCAGTACTTC	CASSIGASGSVHEQYF
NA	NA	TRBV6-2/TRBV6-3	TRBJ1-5	TGTGCCAGCAGTTACCACAGGGATAGCAATCAGCCCCAGCATTTT	CASSYHRDSNQPQHF
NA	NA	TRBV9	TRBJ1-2	TGTGCCAGCAGCGCGCAGGGGAATGGCTACACCTTC	CASSAQGNGYTF
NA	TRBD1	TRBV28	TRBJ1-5	TGTGCCAGCAGTCCCACACGCCCACCGGGACAGGCCATTAGCAATCAGCCCCAGCATTTT	CASSPTRPPGQAISNQPQHF
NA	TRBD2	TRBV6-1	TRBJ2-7	TGTGCCAGCAGTGAAGCGATTAGGACTAGCGGGGCGACCTCCTACGAGCAGTACTTC	CASSEAIRTSGATSYEQYF
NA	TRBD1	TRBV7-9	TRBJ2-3	TGTGCCAGCAGCTCGGGACAGGTTAGCACAGATACGCAGTATTTT	CASSSGQVSTDTQYF
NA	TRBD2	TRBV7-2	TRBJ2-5	TGTGCCAGCAGCTTTGCTAGCGGGGGGGCAGAGACCCAGTACTTC	CASSFASGGAETQYF
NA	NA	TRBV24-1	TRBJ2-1	TGTGCCACCAGTGTCGCGGGCTCCTACAATGAGCAGTTCTTC	CATSVAGSYNEQFF
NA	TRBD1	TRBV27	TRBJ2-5	TGTGCCAGCCGACGGACAGGCCAGCGGACCCAGTACTTC	CASRRTGQRTQYF
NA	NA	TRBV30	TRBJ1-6	TGTGCCTGGAGCCAGGGGCGGGTAGGCTCACCCCTCCACTTT	CAWSQGRVGSPLHF
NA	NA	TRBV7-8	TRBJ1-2	TGTGCCAGCAGCTTAGAGATCCCAGGGGTCGATGGCTACACCTTC	CASSLEIPGVDGYTF
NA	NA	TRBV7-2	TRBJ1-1	TGTGCCAGCCACGAGGGTAGGAACACTGAAGCTTTCTTT	CASHEGRNTEAFF
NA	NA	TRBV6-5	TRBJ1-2	TGTGCCAGCAGTTCCGGGTCCACGTGGAAGGAGGCCCTCGGCACCTTC	CASSSGSTWKEALGTF
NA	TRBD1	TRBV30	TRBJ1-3	TGTGCCTGGAGTGTACGTGGACAGGGGGGAAACACCATATATTTT	CAWSVRGQGGNTIYF
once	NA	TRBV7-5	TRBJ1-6	TGTGTCAGAAGCTTAGTCTTGGGAGGAGAACGGAAAACATCGCCCCTCCACTTT	CVRSLVLGGERKTSPLHF
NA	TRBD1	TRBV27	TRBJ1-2	TGTGCCAGCAGTTTAGACAGGGCCAACTATGGCTACACCTTC	CASSLDRANYGYTF
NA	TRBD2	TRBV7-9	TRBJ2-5	TGTGCCAGCAGCTTACCCCTCGGACTAGCGGGGGGTCTTGAGACCCAGTACTTC	CASSLPLGLAGGLETQYF
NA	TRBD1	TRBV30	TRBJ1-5	TGTGCCTGGAGTGTCAGGGGGACAAACAGAAATCAGCCCCAGCATTTT	CAWSVRGTNRNQPQHF
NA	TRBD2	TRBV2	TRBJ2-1	TGTGCCAGCAGCGGACTAGCGGGAATAGATGAGCAGTTCTTC	CASSGLAGIDEQFF
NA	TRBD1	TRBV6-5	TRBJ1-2	TGTGCCAGCAGGGGGACAGGGGAAGGCGGCTACACCTTC	CASRGTGEGGYTF
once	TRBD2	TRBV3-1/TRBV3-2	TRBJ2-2	TGTGCCAGCAGCCAAGATAGGAGCGGGGGACCGAACACCGGGGAGCTGTTTTTT	CASSQDRSGGPNTGELFF
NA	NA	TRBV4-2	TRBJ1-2	TGTGCCAGCAGCCAAGGGATCGACAGCCGCTATGGCTACACCTTC	CASSQGIDSRYGYTF
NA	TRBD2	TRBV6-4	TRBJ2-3	TGTGCCAGCAGTGACTCAAATAGCGGGGGTTTGGATACGCAGTATTTT	CASSDSNSGGLDTQYF
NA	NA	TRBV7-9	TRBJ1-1	TGTGCCAGCAGCTCGCGCGGGGCGGATGAAGCTTTCTTT	CASSSRGADEAFF
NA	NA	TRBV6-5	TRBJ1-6	TGTGCCAGCAGTTACTCGATGGGCAGGGGCTTTTCACCCCTCCACTTT	CASSYSMGRGFSPLHF